This T cell receptor (beta chain) originates from a study of cytomegalovirus exposure and HLA in healthy donors. The data were produced by immunoSEQ multiplex PCR, yet TCRdb's version contains in-frame clones alone and is incomplete. This table has tens of thousands of clones, 95% to 98% appearing once. General study findings and limits: According to a later analysis, TCR clusters from the first cohort tended to co-occur in the 110 or so validation repertoires. The study labeled approximately 150 TCR beta chains cytomegalovirus-associated.

Regarding this clone: Its cognate antigen is unknown.

V lost 3 bases and J 0 bases, leaving 10 bases between the germline ends. Germline V CDR1 and CDR2: SGHRS, YFSETQ. This CDR3 contains 15 residues. This TCR was sampled from a young man in good health and CMV-seronegative. The rearrangement joins TRBV5-1 to TRBJ2-1; D is unclear. The sequencing sample was made of PBMCs. For the CDR3, the DNA is TGCGCCAGCAGCTCCGAAGGAGCCTCCTACAATGAGCAGTTCTTC. Translating it yields CASSSEGASYNEQFF.